These T cell receptor beta chains were read from a single sample in a study of blood T cell repertoires in COVID-19. The data were produced by immunoSEQ multiplex PCR, yet TCRdb's version contains in-frame clones alone and is incomplete. The data contain some 270,000 clones, roughly nine tenths of them seen just once; the ten biggest clones take up 1.6%. The sequencing input was peripheral blood. All receptors derive from a woman aged 60-75 years who had recovered from COVID-19. The CDR3 runs from the conserved cysteine through the conserved F or W. A D gene is named only where the DNA matches it firmly. Clone size is not always given. Where it is, it says once, few, many or a class for expanded clones.

clone_size,d_call,j_call,cdr3_length,v_call,cdr3_aa,cdr3_nt
NA,TRBD1,TRBJ2-7,15,TRBV25-1,CASSDTGQSPYEQYF,TGTGCCAGCAGTGATACGGGACAGAGTCCTTACGAGCAGTACTTC
few,TRBD1,TRBJ1-6,15,TRBV9,CASSLTGFGYSPLHF,TGTGCCAGCAGCCTGACAGGGTTTGGTTATTCACCCCTCCACTTT
once,NA,TRBJ2-5,18,TRBV10-3,CAISESIGLGRGRETQYF,TGTGCCATCAGTGAGTCGATCGGGCTCGGCAGGGGAAGGGAGACCCAGTACTTC
once,TRBD1,TRBJ2-7,14,TRBV11-2,CASSWDGQVGEQYF,TGTGCCAGCAGCTGGGACGGACAGGTGGGCGAGCAGTACTTC
NA,NA,TRBJ2-7,14,TRBV6-5,CASSYAYLDREQYF,TGTGCCAGCAGTTACGCCTACCTCGATCGGGAGCAGTACTTC
NA,NA,TRBJ2-4,13,TRBV5-1,CASSPAAKNIQYF,TGCGCCAGCAGCCCAGCGGCCAAAAACATTCAGTACTTC
NA,NA,TRBJ2-3,18,TRBV7-3,CASSLTYAGRTPLDTQYF,TGTGCCAGCAGCTTAACTTACGCGGGGCGCACCCCCTTGGATACGCAGTATTTT
NA,TRBD1,TRBJ1-2,17,TRBV28,CASSLSRTGGFPYGYTF,TGTGCCAGCAGTTTATCCCGGACAGGGGGCTTCCCTTATGGCTACACCTTC
NA,NA,TRBJ1-2,14,TRBV6-2/TRBV6-3,CASSRLTVNYGYTF,TGTGCCAGCAGCCGTTTGACAGTTAACTATGGCTACACCTTC
NA,TRBD1,TRBJ2-5,16,TRBV9,CASSVASRTGVETQYF,TGTGCCAGCAGCGTAGCATCCCGGACAGGGGTCGAGACCCAGTACTTC
NA,TRBD1,TRBJ1-5,13,TRBV29-1,CSVAPGGDQPQHF,TGCAGCGTTGCGCCAGGGGGCGATCAGCCCCAGCATTTT
NA,NA,TRBJ2-7,17,TRBV7-6,CASSTSEGADPDYEQYF,TGTGCCAGCAGCACTTCCGAAGGGGCAGACCCGGACTACGAGCAGTACTTC
NA,NA,TRBJ2-6,16,TRBV6-6,CASSSPRGSGANVLTF,TGTGCCAGCAGCTCCCCCCGGGGCTCTGGGGCCAACGTCCTGACTTTC
NA,TRBD1,TRBJ1-6,15,TRBV28,CASSFFDRDSSPLHF,TGTGCCAGCAGTTTTTTCGACAGGGACAGTTCACCCCTCCACTTT
NA,TRBD1,TRBJ1-1,18,TRBV7-9,CASSLEGTGGVRGTEAFF,TGTGCCAGCAGCTTAGAGGGGACAGGGGGCGTGAGGGGCACTGAAGCTTTCTTT
NA,NA,TRBJ2-2,15,TRBV27,CASSLLGRGTGELFF,TGTGCCAGCAGTTTATTGGGGCGGGGCACCGGGGAGCTGTTTTTT
NA,NA,TRBJ1-3,16,TRBV7-2,CASSLGGRGSGNTIYF,TGTGCCAGCAGCTTAGGTGGCAGGGGTTCTGGAAACACCATATATTTT
once,NA,TRBJ2-7,15,TRBV7-8,CASSLQFAVLGEQYF,TGTGCCAGCAGTTTACAGTTCGCGGTTCTTGGGGAGCAGTACTTC
NA,TRBD1,TRBJ1-4,15,TRBV28,CASSTRDRGIEKLFF,TGTGCCAGCAGTACCCGGGACAGGGGAATCGAAAAACTGTTTTTT
NA,NA,TRBJ1-2,14,TRBV7-2,CASSPRPLNYGYTF,TGTGCCAGCAGCCCGCGGCCCTTAAACTATGGCTACACCTTC
NA,TRBD1,TRBJ2-7,12,TRBV19,CATLGQDYEQYF,TGTGCCACTCTGGGACAGGACTACGAGCAGTACTTC
NA,TRBD2,TRBJ2-7,15,TRBV23-1,CASSQSIGGAYEQYF,TGCGCCAGCAGTCAATCGATCGGGGGGGCCTACGAGCAGTACTTC
NA,TRBD1,TRBJ2-2,15,TRBV7-6,CASSHDRGKAGELFF,TGTGCCAGCAGCCACGACAGGGGAAAAGCCGGGGAGCTGTTTTTT
NA,NA,TRBJ2-1,11,TRBV6-5,CASSYLNEQFF,TGTGCCAGCAGTTACCTAAATGAGCAGTTCTTC
NA,NA,TRBJ1-4,14,TRBV6-5,CASSNRVPNEKLFF,TGTGCCAGCAGCAACAGGGTGCCTAATGAAAAACTGTTTTTT
NA,TRBD1,TRBJ2-7,16,TRBV28,CASSLGGQGKSHEQYF,TGTGCCAGCAGTTTAGGTGGACAGGGAAAAAGCCACGAGCAGTACTTC
NA,NA,TRBJ1-2,14,TRBV19,CASSIETELYGYTF,TGTGCCAGTAGTATAGAGACGGAGTTGTATGGCTACACCTTC
NA,TRBD2,TRBJ2-3,19,TRBV4-2,CASSQGPPGRGIIVDTQYF,TGTGCCAGCAGCCAAGGGCCCCCCGGGAGGGGGATCATAGTGGATACGCAGTATTTT
NA,NA,TRBJ2-6,13,TRBV29-1,CSVTPAGANVLTF,TGCAGCGTTACCCCGGCTGGGGCCAACGTCCTGACTTTC
NA,TRBD1,TRBJ1-1,14,TRBV28,CASSFSGGSTEAFF,TGTGCCAGCAGTTTTTCAGGGGGCTCAACTGAAGCTTTCTTT
once,TRBD2,TRBJ2-4,14,TRBV7-9,CASSSGASQNIQYF,TGTGCCAGCAGCAGCGGGGCCTCACAAAACATTCAGTACTTC
NA,NA,TRBJ2-7,12,TRBV29-1,CSGGDSSYEQYF,TGCAGCGGGGGGGACAGCTCCTACGAGCAGTACTTC
NA,NA,TRBJ2-5,14,TRBV3-1/TRBV3-2,CASSPGGLSETQYF,TGTGCCAGCAGCCCGGGGGGCCTCAGTGAGACCCAGTACTTC
NA,NA,TRBJ2-7,16,TRBV23-1,CASSQLKSRFSGLTLF,TGCGCCAGCAGTCAATTGAAGTCTCGATTTTCGGGACTTACTCTTTTC
once,TRBD1,TRBJ2-7,15,TRBV7-6,CASSSGQTRSLEQYF,TGTGCCAGCAGCTCGGGACAGACCCGGAGTCTCGAGCAGTACTTC
once,TRBD2,TRBJ2-3,17,TRBV7-9,CASRLLGRAGGADTQYF,TGTGCCAGCAGACTGCTTGGAAGGGCGGGGGGCGCAGATACGCAGTATTTT
NA,TRBD1,TRBJ1-4,13,TRBV7-9,CASSQTGNEKLFF,TGTGCCAGCAGCCAGACAGGGAACGAAAAACTGTTTTTT
NA,TRBD1,TRBJ2-7,13,TRBV11-1,CASSPGTGGAQYF,TGTGCCAGCAGCCCAGGGACAGGAGGTGCGCAGTACTTC
NA,TRBD1,TRBJ1-5,16,TRBV19,CASSSRPGTGDQPQHF,TGTGCCAGTAGCTCACGTCCCGGGACAGGGGATCAGCCCCAGCATTTT
NA,NA,TRBJ2-3,12,TRBV28,CASRQATDTQYF,TGTGCCAGCAGGCAGGCGACAGATACGCAGTATTTT